This entry features one TCR beta chain sequence. The antigen is unknown. The entry originates in a study of OX40 agonist ivuxolimab in advanced cancers. Across the whole study: All patients had ivuxolimab intravenously every 2 weeks at 0.01 to 10 mg/kg. Prior anti-PD-1, anti-PD-L1 or anti-CTLA-4 therapy did not bar entry, and approximately 40% had some. Study-wide results and caveats: Undetermined was the antigen specificity of the expanded peripheral T cells.

The table came from immunoSEQ multiplex PCR; TCRdb's copy has only in-frame clones and leaves some out. The profile shows more than 95,000 clones, about 90% of them singletons. Germline loops: CDR1 SGHAT, CDR2 FQNNGV. The junction had 4 bases not matched to a gene; V was cut back by 5 bases and J by 2 bases. The length of the CDR3 is 15 residues. Sequenced here: CD4+ or CD8+ T cells sorted from blood, sampled in a trial of the OX40 agonist ivuxolimab. This TCR was sampled from an adult with an advanced solid tumor such as melanoma, head and neck, liver or kidney cancer. The chain couples TRBV11-2 to TRBJ1-5, with 9 bases that match TRBD1. CDR3 sequence (DNA): TGTGCCAGCAGCCTCGGGGACAGGGGCAATCAGCCCCAGCATTTT. Translating gives CASSLGDRGNQPQHF.